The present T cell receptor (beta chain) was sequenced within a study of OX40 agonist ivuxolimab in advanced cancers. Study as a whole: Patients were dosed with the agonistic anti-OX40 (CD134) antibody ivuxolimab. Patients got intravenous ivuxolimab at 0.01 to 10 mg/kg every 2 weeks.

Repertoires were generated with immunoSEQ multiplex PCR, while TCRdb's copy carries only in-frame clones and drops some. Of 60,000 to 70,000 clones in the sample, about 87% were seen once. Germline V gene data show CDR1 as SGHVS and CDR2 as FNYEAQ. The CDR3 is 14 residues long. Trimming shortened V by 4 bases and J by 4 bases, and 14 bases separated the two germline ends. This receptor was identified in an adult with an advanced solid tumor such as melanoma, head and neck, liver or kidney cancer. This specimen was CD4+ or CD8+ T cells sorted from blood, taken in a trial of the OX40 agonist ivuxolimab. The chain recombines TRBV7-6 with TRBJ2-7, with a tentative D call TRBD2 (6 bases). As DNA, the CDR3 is TGTGCCAGCAGCTCAGGAGGGATATCATACGAGCAGTACTTC. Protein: CASSSGGISYEQYF.